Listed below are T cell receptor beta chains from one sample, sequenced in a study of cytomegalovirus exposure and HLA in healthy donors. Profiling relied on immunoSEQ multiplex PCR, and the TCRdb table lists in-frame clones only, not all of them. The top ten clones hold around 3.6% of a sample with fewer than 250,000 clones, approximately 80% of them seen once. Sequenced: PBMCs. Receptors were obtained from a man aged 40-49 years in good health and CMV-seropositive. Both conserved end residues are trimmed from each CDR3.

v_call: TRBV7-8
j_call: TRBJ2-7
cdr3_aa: ASSLVSRQAYEQY

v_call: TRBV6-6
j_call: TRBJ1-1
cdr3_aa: ASTSGVDTEAF

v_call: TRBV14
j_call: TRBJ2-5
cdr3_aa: ASSPRTGQETQY

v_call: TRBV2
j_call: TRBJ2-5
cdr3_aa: ASADRVYQETQY

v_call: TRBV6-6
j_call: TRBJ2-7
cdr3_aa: ASSYSLGAPYEQY

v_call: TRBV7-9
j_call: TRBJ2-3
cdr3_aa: ASSFPTRGDTQY

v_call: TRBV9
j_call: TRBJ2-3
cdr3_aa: ASSVGSRTDTQY

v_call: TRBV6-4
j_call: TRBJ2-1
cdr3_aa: ASSDSNRGNEQF

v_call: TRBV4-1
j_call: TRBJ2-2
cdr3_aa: ASSQTSGRARTGELF

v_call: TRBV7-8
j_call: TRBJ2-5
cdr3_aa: ASSLGGTSGGGETQY

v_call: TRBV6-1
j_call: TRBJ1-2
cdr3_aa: ASSEGGVRGYT

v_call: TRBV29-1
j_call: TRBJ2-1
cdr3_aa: SVEQASGNEQF

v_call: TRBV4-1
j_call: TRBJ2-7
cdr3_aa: ASSRSDEQY

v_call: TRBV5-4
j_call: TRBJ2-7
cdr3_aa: ASSFVGGPYEQY

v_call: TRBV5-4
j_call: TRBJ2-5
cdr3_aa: ASSRTSGGASYETQY

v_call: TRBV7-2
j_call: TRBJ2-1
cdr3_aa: ATASYNEQF

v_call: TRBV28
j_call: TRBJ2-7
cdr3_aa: ASSSTLAGIYEQY

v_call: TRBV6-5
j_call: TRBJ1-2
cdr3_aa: ASSLDRFYGYT

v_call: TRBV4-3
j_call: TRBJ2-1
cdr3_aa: ASSPDGNEQF

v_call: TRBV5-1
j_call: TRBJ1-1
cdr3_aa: ASSSTTGVSNTEAF

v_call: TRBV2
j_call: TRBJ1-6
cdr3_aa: ASRQGAAYNSPLH

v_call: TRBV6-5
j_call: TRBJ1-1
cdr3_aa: ASSFQTPADTEAF

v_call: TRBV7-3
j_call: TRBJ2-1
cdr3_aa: ASSLKGAATFHEQF

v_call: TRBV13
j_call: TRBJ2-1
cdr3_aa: ASSRSRGMNEQF

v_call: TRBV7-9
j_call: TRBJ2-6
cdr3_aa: ACRQGSGANVLT

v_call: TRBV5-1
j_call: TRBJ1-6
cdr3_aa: ASSLVRLSRTNHNSPLH

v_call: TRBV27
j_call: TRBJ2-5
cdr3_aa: ASSPRQGNQETQY

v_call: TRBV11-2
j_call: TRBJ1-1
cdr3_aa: ASSLGQSNTEAF

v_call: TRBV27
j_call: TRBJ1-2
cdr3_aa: ASSLSRATGYGYT

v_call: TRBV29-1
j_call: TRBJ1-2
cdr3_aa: SVGTGPDGYT

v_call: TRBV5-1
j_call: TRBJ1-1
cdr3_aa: ASSLVSSNTEAF

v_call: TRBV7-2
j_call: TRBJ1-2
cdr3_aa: ASSTQAGRQRNYGYT

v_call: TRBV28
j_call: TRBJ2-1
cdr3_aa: ASSIGRRDRGEYEQF

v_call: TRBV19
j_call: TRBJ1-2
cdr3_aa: ASSMGGGYT

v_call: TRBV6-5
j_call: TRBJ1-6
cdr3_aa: ASTIPGSYSSPLH

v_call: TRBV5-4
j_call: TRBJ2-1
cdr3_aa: ASSLGLAGVDEQF

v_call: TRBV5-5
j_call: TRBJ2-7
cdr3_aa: ASSASGYEQY

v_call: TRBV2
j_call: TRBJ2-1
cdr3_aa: ASSDASGSPVVQF

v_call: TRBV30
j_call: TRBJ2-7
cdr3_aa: AWAGQTYEQY

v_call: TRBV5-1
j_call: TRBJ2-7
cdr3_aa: ASSLGGRGQINWGSSYEQY

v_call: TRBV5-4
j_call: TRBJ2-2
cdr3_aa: ASSQVAGGNTGELF

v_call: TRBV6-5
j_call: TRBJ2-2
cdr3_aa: ASTEGQTNTGELF

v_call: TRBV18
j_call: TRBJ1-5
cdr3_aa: ASSREPGFQPQH

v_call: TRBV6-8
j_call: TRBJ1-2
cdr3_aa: ASSDGQDLVYGYT

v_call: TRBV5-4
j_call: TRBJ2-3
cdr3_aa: ASSLDRLAGGLGTDTQY

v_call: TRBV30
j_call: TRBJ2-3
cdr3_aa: AWSVLSGFRDTQY

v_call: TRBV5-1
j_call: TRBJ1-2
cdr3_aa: ASSLRGDEGYT

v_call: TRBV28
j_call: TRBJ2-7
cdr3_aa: ASSSRGAPSYEQY

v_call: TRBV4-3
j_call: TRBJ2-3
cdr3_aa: ASSQGNSGRDTQY

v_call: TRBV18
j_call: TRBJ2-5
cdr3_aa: ASSPLQGQETQY

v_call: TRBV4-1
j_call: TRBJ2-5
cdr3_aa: ASSQDAGQGKETQY

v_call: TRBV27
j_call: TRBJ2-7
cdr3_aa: ASSLTYSGQGAIEQY

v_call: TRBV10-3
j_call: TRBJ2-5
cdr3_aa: AISRETGIQETQY

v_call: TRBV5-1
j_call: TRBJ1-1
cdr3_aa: ASSPLGGDTEAF

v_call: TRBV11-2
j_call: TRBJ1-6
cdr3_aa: ASSLGPNRGMASPLH

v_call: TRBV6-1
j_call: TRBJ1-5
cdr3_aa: ASSYTSGVQPQH

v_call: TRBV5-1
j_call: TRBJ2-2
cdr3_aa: ASSSSNTGADTGELF